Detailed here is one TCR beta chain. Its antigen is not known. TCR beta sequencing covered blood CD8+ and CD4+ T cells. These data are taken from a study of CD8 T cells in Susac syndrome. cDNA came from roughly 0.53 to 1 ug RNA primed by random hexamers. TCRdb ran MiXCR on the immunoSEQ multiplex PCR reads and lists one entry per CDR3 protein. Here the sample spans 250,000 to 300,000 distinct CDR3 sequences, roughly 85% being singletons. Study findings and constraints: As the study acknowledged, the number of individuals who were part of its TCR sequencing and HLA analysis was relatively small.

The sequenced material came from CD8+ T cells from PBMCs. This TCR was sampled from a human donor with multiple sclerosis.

This CDR3 is CASSELEGTYEQYF. The CDR3, as DNA: TGTGCCAGCAGTGAACTAGAAGGCACCTACGAGCAGTACTTC. The chain carries TRBV2 and TRBJ2-7; D ambiguous. Germline assignment: CDR1 SNHLY and CDR2 FYNNEI. CDR3 size: 14 residues. V was trimmed by 2 bases and J by 2 bases, leaving 10 bases between them.